Listed here are 25 T cell receptor beta chains from one sample, sequenced in a study of T cells in Graves' hyperthyroidism and ophthalmopathy (dated by TCRdb to 2018 to 2020). The library relied on multiplex PCR. The instrument given in TCRdb is Illumina HiSeq 2000. Amplification of TCR beta CDR3 regions was carried out from RNA transcripts. The first round of RT-PCR for the TCR CDR3 was performed with the HTBI primer set and the Qiagen OneStep RT-PCR kit. The raw public data were reprocessed by TCRdb itself: fastp quality trimming at Q25, MiXCR clonotype calling, in-frame beta chains only. For every CDR3 protein sequence, its rows merge into one entry that carries the most common genes and DNA. For this sample there are about 570,000 distinct CDR3 sequences; approximately 44% appear just once. The ten largest clones represent roughly 20% of the sample. The sample taken for sequencing was peripheral blood or thyroid tissue (not recorded which). All receptors come from an adult woman with Graves' disease, either hyperthyroidism or ophthalmopathy (not recorded which).

This clonotype has a count of ten or more. V and J are TRBV29-1 and TRBJ2-7, with 8 nucleotides matching TRBD1. There are 15 residues in the CDR3. Germline CDR1 and CDR2: SQVTM and ANQGSEA. The V gene end was trimmed by 1 base and the J gene end by 7 bases; junction bases not matched to a gene: 12. The CDR3 spells CSVEVSGQGFSEQYF. The CDR3 nucleotides are TGCAGCGTTGAAGTTAGCGGACAGGGTTTTAGTGAGCAGTACTTC.

This clonotype occurred many times. The chain links TRBV7-9 to TRBJ1-1, with D possibly being TRBD1 (6 bases). The CDR3 is 14 amino acids. Germline assignment: CDR1 SEHNR and CDR2 FQNEAQ (reference sequence). V gave up 4 bases and J gave up 7 bases, with 16 bases separating them. The CDR3 region is CASSSFEGGGEAFF. Here the CDR3 DNA reads TGTGCCAGCAGCTCCTTCGAGGGGGGCGGTGAAGCTTTCTTT. Full variable domain (remainder filled in from reference TRBV7-9 and TRBJ1-1): DTGVSQNPRHKITKRGQNVTFRCDPISEHNRLYWYRQTLGQGPEFLTYFQNEAQLEKSRLLSDRFSAERPKGSFSTLEIQRTEQGDSAMYLCASSSFEGGGEAFFGQGTRLTVV.

This chain uses TRBV4-1 with TRBJ2-2; 10 bases map to TRBD1. Unmatched junction bases numbered 7, after V lost 4 bases and J lost 5 bases. Germline V lookup: CDR1 MGHRA, CDR2 YSYEKL. This CDR3 is built from 16 residues. In nucleotides, the CDR3 is TGCGCCAGCAGCCCTCAGGGACAGGGGTTAACCGGGGAGCTGTTTTTT. Its protein product is CASSPQGQGLTGELFF.

The V and J genes are TRBV28 and TRBJ1-4; D perhaps matches TRBD1 (6 bases). This CDR3 region has 13 residues. Trimming stripped 7 bases from V and 4 bases from J, with 10 bases between. CDR1 MDHEN and CDR2 SYDVKM come from the germline V gene. The DNA of the CDR3 is TGTGCCAGCAACAGGGCGCTTAATGAAAAACTGTTTTTT. Translating it yields CASNRALNEKLFF.

This clonotype occurred once. V is TRBV10-3 and J is TRBJ2-7; a weak D match, TRBD1 (5 bases). V was trimmed by 4 bases and J by 6 bases, leaving 16 bases between them. Per germline, CDR1 ENHRY and CDR2 SYGVKD. There are 14 residues in the CDR3. In DNA form, the CDR3 reads TGTGCCATCAGTGGCTCCAGGGTCCTGGGCGAGCAGTACTTC. Its translation is CAISGSRVLGEQYF.

In this sample, this clonotype turned up many times. The chain employs TRBV7-9 and TRBJ2-7, with D perhaps matching TRBD1 (5 bases). Deletions cut 0 bases from V and 6 bases from J, with 18 bases between. Germline V lookup: CDR1 SEHNR, CDR2 FQNEAQ (reference sequence). The CDR3 has 16 amino acids. The CDR3, as DNA: TGTGCCAGCAGCTTAGCCTTGGCAGGGCGGTTTGGCGAGCAGTACTTC. It yields the protein CASSLALAGRFGEQYF.

V gene TRBV28 combines with J gene TRBJ2-2, with 9 bases fitting TRBD2. CDR3 length equals 17 residues. CDR1 is MDHEN, CDR2 SYDVKM, per germline. After removal of 3 bases from V and 1 base from J, the junction contained 6 bases not matched to a gene. The CDR3 spells CASSFLGLARNTGELFF. CDR3 nucleotide sequence: TGTGCCAGCAGTTTCCTCGGACTAGCGAGGAACACCGGGGAGCTGTTTTTT.

Only a few counts were recorded for this clonotype. The genes are TRBV2 and TRBJ2-3, with D unclear. Trimming removed 4 bases from V and 2 bases from J, with 4 bases in between. Germline V lookup: CDR1 SNHLY, CDR2 FYNNEI. This CDR3 has 12 amino acids. This CDR3 is CASSVYTDTQYF. CDR3 DNA: TGTGCCAGCAGTGTCTACACAGATACGCAGTATTTT.

Only one count was recorded for this clonotype. The CDR3 nucleotides are TGTGCCAGCACTAGCGGGGATTACAGGGGGTCTAAGTACTTC. This codes for CASTSGDYRGSKYF. V and J are TRBV7-8 and TRBJ2-7, with D perhaps matching TRBD2 (9 bases). This CDR3 comprises 14 residues. V lost 7 bases to trimming and J lost 11 bases, with 24 bases between them. The germline V gene encodes CDR1 SGHVS and CDR2 FQNEAQ.

This clonotype was seen repeatedly, ten times or more. CDR3 residues: CAISEYGSGANVLTF. The CDR3 DNA sequence: TGTGCCATCAGTGAGTACGGCTCTGGGGCCAACGTCCTGACTTTC. The V call is TRBV10-3, the J call TRBJ2-6; D gene unclear. Trimming removed 1 base at V and 0 bases at J, with 4 bases between. Germline V CDR1 and CDR2: ENHRY, SYGVKD. CDR3 length: 15 amino acids.

The sample holds many counts of this clonotype. The chain employs TRBV15 and TRBJ1-5; tentatively, D is TRBD1 (5 bases). CDR1 is LNHNV, CDR2 YYDKDF, per germline (reference sequence). Trimming stripped 2 bases from V and 5 bases from J, with 16 bases between. The CDR3 sequence is 16 residues long. The CDR3 is CATSRSGGKDDQPQHF. DNA for the CDR3: TGTGCCACCAGCAGATCGGGGGGGAAGGACGATCAGCCCCAGCATTTT.

In its sample, this clonotype was seen many times. The chain carries TRBV4-1 and TRBJ1-2; D is ambiguous. The CDR3 runs to 14 residues. The germline gives CDR1 MGHRA, CDR2 YSYEKL. V was clipped by 1 base and J by 7 bases, with 13 bases between them. CDR3 region: CASSQVGQMRGYTF. As DNA, the CDR3 is TGCGCCAGCAGCCAAGTCGGCCAAATGCGTGGCTACACCTTC.

The chain has TRBV10-3 and TRBJ1-1; D uncertain. The V and J ends lost 8 bases and 0 bases respectively, with 10 bases between them. Germline values: CDR1 ENHRY, CDR2 SYGVKD. CDR3 length: 13 residues. The CDR3 reads CAICSELNTEAFF. The CDR3 nucleotides read TGTGCCATCTGCTCGGAGTTGAACACTGAAGCTTTCTTT.

This clonotype was seen ten or more times. The rearrangement links TRBV11-2 to TRBJ2-7; weak D call: TRBD1 (6 bases). This CDR3 contains 12 residues. CDR1 is SGHAT, CDR2 FQNNGV, per germline. V lost 5 bases and J 6 bases, leaving 11 bases between the germline ends. CDR3 region: CASSRTGREQYF. For the CDR3, the DNA is TGTGCCAGCAGCCGAACAGGGCGCGAGCAGTACTTC.

This chain links TRBV5-1 with TRBJ2-7, with 7 bases fitting TRBD2. The J call may be faulty, since TRBJ2-1 better matches the DNA end. The CDR3 consists of 14 residues. Germline assignment: CDR1 SGHRS and CDR2 YFSETQ. CDR3 sequence: CASSWTSKGYEQFF. The DNA of the CDR3 is TGCGCCAGCAGCTGGACTAGTAAGGGCTATGAGCAGTTCTTC.

The CDR3 here is CSAREEGMMETQYF. The CDR3 DNA sequence: TGCAGTGCTAGAGAGGAGGGGATGATGGAGACCCAGTACTTC. The rearrangement links TRBV20-1 to TRBJ2-5; D is possibly TRBD2 (6 bases). The V gene lost 0 bases and the J gene lost 5 bases, with 13 bases spanning the gap. The CDR3 loop spans 14 amino acids. CDR1 is DFQATT, CDR2 SNEGSKA, per germline (reference sequence).

The chain has TRBV29-1 and TRBJ2-5; 10 nucleotides match TRBD2. Germline V CDR1 and CDR2: SQVTM, ANQGSEA. This CDR3 spans 14 amino acids. With 3 bases clipped from V and 4 bases from J, the junction kept 5 bases outside the gene matches. The DNA of the CDR3 is TGCAGCGTTGATGCGCTAGCGGGAGTAGAGACCCAGTACTTC. Protein: CSVDALAGVETQYF.

This sequence joins TRBV2 and TRBJ1-3; TRBD1 matches 8 bases. CDR1 SNHLY and CDR2 FYNNEI come from the germline V gene. V was clipped by 3 bases and J by 2 bases; unmatched bases: 3. The CDR3 runs 15 residues. CDR3 loop: CASSEDRDPGNTIYF. DNA of the CDR3: TGTGCCAGCAGTGAGGACAGGGACCCTGGAAACACCATATATTTT. The whole variable domain, remainder taken from reference TRBV2 and TRBJ1-3, is EPEVTQTPSHQVTQMGQEVILRCVPISNHLYFYWYRQILGQKVEFLVSFYNNEISEKSEIFDDQFSVERPDGSNFTLKIRSTKLEDSAMYFCASSEDRDPGNTIYFGEGSWLTVV.

This clonotype appeared many times. This rearrangement joins TRBV7-9 to TRBJ2-7; TRBD2 is a possible D gene (6 bases). Looked up from germline, CDR1 is SEHNR and CDR2 is FQNEAQ (reference sequence). The CDR3 extends over 13 amino acids. V lost 1 base, J lost 6 bases, and 10 bases lay in between. Here the CDR3 DNA reads TGTGCCAGCAGCTTAGACGGGAGTGCCGAGCAGTACTTC. Translation gives CASSLDGSAEQYF. The whole variable domain, remainder taken from reference TRBV7-9 and TRBJ2-7, is DTGVSQNPRHKITKRGQNVTFRCDPISEHNRLYWYRQTLGQGPEFLTYFQNEAQLEKSRLLSDRFSAERPKGSFSTLEIQRTEQGDSAMYLCASSLDGSAEQYFGPGTRLTVT.

This chain joins TRBV29-1 and TRBJ1-1; D not certain. The CDR3 length is 11 residues. Germline V lookup: CDR1 SQVTM, CDR2 ANQGSEA. Deletions cut 6 bases from V and 3 bases from J, with 8 bases between. Here the CDR3 reads CSVVEYTEAFF. The CDR3 DNA reads as TGCAGCGTAGTAGAGTACACTGAAGCTTTCTTT.

The chain employs TRBV5-4 and TRBJ2-3; D is uncertain. The V end was cut by 3 bases, the J end by 3 bases, with 11 bases between. The germline V gene encodes CDR1 SGHNT and CDR2 YYREEE (reference sequence). This CDR3 has 14 residues. CDR3 loop: CASSSKFSTDTQYF. The CDR3 DNA follows: TGTGCCAGCAGCTCTAAGTTTAGTACAGATACGCAGTATTTT.

This chain links TRBV9 with TRBJ1-1, with D possibly matching TRBD1 (5 bases). The germline V and J ends were trimmed by 6 bases and 0 bases, with 15 bases remaining between them. The CDR3 is made up of 15 amino acids. Germline V gene sequence: CDR1 SGDLS, CDR2 YYNGEE. The CDR3 reads CASNQGGSMNTEAFF. CDR3 bases: TGTGCCAGCAACCAGGGAGGGAGCATGAACACTGAAGCTTTCTTT.

The rearrangement joins TRBV19 to TRBJ2-6, with TRBD2 identical over 9 bases. Germline loops: CDR1 LNHDA, CDR2 SQIVND (reference sequence). The CDR3 totals 16 residues. Trimming at V came to 7 bases and at J to 4 bases, leaving 8 bases not matched to a gene. CDR3 protein: CASKGGRASGANVLTF. CDR3 nucleotides: TGTGCCAGTAAGGGCGGGAGGGCCTCCGGGGCCAACGTCCTGACTTTC.

The genes are TRBV20-1 and TRBJ1-4, with a possible D match to TRBD1 (6 bases). The CDR3 covers 15 residues. The germline CDR1 and CDR2 sequences are DFQATT and SNEGSKA (reference sequence). The V end lost 1 base, the J end lost 7 bases, and 16 bases lay between the germline ends. The CDR3 DNA follows: TGCAGTGCTAGAGTGGACAGCCTTGGTGGTGAAAAACTGTTTTTT. This codes for CSARVDSLGGEKLFF.

In this sample, this clonotype turned up a few times. The gene calls are TRBV15 and TRBJ2-7; 9 bases map to TRBD1. This CDR3 is 14 amino acids long. CDR1 is LNHNV, CDR2 YYDKDF, per germline (reference sequence). After removal of 3 bases from V and 1 base from J, the junction contained 1 base not matched to a gene. CDR3: CATSRTGGSYEQYF. The CDR3 bases are TGTGCCACCAGCAGGACAGGGGGATCCTACGAGCAGTACTTC.